The T cell receptor beta chain described here comes from a study of blood T cell repertoires in COVID-19. Whole-study context: PBMCs, B-cell-depleted T cells, or T cells provided the cDNA or gDNA that made up the material.

Germline CDR1 SGHRS, CDR2 YFSETQ. V gave up 7 bases and J gave up 3 bases, with 13 bases separating them. This CDR3 has 14 residues. In this sample, this clone turned up a few times. Data came from immunoSEQ multiplex PCR; TCRdb stores just in-frame clones and leaves some out. In the table there are a few hundred thousand clones, 87% of which are singletons. J is TRBJ2-2 and V is TRBV5-1; D might be TRBD2 (6 bases). The sample was peripheral blood. The TCR originated in a man aged 60 to 69 who had recovered from COVID-19. This chain's CDR3 is CASCSGGDTGELFF. CDR3 nucleotides: TGCGCCAGCTGCAGTGGCGGGGACACCGGGGAGCTGTTTTTT.